This T cell receptor beta chain emerged from a study of blood T cell repertoires in COVID-19. Background on the study: Collection of acute and convalescent COVID-19 samples took place in the United States, Italy and Spain.

In the original processing: Scientists estimated how many nucleated cells there were by amplifying reference gene primers. Sequencing was performed with immunoSEQ multiplex PCR; in TCRdb, only in-frame clones are kept and a portion is missing. V and J calls and clone size come straight from that table; D and trimming were deduced from the DNA. In the table there are some 250,000 clones, 75% to 90% of which are singletons. The receptor was isolated from a woman aged 25 to 45 who had recovered from COVID-19. Sequenced: peripheral blood.

The CDR3 DNA sequence: TGTGCCAGCCTTGGGGACAGGGGTCCCGGGGAGCTGTTTTTT. Encoded protein: CASLGDRGPGELFF. The V and J genes are TRBV7-9 and TRBJ2-2; 10 nucleotides align to TRBD1. This CDR3 is 14 amino acids long. CDR1 and CDR2 (germline): SEHNR, FQNEAQ (reference sequence). V lost 8 bases and J lost 6; bases outside the gene matches: 6. Filled out from reference TRBV7-9 and TRBJ2-2, the complete variable domain reads DTGVSQNPRHKITKRGQNVTFRCDPISEHNRLYWYRQTLGQGPEFLTYFQNEAQLEKSRLLSDRFSAERPKGSFSTLEIQRTEQGDSAMYLCASLGDRGPGELFFGEGSRLTVL.